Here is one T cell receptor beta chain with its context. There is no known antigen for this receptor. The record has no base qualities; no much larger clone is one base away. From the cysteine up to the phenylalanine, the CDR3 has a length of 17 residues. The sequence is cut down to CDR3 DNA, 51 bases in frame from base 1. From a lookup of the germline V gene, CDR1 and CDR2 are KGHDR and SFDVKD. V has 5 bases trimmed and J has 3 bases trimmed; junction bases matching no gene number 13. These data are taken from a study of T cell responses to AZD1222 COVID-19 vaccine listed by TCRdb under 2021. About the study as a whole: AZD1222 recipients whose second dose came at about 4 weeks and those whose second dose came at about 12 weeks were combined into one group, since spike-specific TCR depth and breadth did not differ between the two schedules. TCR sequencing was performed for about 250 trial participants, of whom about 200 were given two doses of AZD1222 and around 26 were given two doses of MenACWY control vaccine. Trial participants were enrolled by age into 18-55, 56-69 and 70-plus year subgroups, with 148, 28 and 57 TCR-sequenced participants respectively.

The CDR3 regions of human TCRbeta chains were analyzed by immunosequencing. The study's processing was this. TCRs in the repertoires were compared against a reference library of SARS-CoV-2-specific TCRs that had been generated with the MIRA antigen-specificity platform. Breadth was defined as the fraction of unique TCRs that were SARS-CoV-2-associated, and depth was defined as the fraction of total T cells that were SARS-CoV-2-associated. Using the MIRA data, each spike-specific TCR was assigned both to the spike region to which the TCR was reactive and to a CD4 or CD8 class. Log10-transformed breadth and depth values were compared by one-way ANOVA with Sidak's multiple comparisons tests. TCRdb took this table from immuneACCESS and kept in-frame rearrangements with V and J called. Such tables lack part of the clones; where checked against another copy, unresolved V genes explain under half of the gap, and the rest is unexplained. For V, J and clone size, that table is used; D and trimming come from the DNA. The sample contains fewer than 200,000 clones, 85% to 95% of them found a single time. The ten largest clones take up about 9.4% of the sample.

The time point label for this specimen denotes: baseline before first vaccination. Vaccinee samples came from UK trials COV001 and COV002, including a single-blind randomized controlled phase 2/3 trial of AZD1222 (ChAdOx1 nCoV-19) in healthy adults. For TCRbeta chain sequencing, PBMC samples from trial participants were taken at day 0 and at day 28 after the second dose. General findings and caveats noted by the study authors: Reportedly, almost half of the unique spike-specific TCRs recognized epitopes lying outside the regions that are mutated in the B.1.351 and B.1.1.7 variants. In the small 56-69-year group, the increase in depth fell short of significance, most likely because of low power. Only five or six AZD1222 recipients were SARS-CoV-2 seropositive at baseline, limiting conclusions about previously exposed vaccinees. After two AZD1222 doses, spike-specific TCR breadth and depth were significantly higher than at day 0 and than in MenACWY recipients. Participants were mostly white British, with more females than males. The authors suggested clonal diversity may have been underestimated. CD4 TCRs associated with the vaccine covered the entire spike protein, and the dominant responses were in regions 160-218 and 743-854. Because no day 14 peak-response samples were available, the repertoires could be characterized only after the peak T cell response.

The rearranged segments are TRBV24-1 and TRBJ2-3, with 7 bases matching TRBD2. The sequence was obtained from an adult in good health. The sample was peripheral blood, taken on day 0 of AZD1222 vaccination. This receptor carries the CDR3 CATSATRLAGETDTQYF. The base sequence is TGTGCCACCAGTGCTACCCGCCTGGCGGGAGAAACAGATACGCAGTATTTT.